This T cell receptor (beta chain) was documented in a study of blood T cell repertoires in COVID-19. The overall study: There were acute and convalescent COVID-19 samples, and they came from the United States, Italy and Spain. PBMCs, B-cell-depleted T cells, or T cells provided the cDNA or gDNA that made up the material.

Recovered participants had two consecutive negative NP/OP PCR tests, healthcare professional clearance, or symptom resolution. Germline V gene sequence: CDR1 MDHEN, CDR2 SYDVKM. The CDR3 is made up of 13 amino acids. Trimming shortened V by 4 bases and J by 7 bases, and 11 bases separated the two germline ends. Source study methods: Amplifying reference gene primers gave estimates of nucleated cell counts. Sequencing was performed with immunoSEQ multiplex PCR; in TCRdb, only in-frame clones are kept and a portion is missing. Clone size and V and J calls were adopted from that table, with D and trimming inferred from the DNA. The table includes about 160,000 clones, over 80% detected once.

This clonotype was sampled from a woman in her forties or fifties who had recovered from COVID-19. The chain is built from TRBV28 and TRBJ1-3; D gene unclear. Material for sequencing was PBMCs or T cells enriched from blood (not recorded which). CDR3 bases: TGTGCCAGCAGTTCCAGTGGGGAGAACACCATATATTTT. Protein sequence: CASSSSGENTIYF.